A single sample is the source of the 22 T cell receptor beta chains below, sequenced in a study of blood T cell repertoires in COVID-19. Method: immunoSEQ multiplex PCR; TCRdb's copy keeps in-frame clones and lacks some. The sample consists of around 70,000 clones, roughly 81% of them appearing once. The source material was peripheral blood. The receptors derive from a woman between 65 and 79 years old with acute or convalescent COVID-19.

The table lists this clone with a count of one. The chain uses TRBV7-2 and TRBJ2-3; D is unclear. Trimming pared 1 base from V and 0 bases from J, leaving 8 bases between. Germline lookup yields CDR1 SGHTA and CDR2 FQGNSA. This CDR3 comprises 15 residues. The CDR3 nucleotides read TGTGCCAGCAGCTTAGGCCAGGCCAGCACAGATACGCAGTATTTT. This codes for CASSLGQASTDTQYF.

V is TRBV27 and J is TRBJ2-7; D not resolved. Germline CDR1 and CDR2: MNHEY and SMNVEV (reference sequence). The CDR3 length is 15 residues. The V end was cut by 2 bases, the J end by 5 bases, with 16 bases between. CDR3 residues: CASSLRPSLAHEQYF. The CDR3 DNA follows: TGTGCCAGCAGTTTAAGGCCTAGTCTTGCCCACGAGCAGTACTTC.

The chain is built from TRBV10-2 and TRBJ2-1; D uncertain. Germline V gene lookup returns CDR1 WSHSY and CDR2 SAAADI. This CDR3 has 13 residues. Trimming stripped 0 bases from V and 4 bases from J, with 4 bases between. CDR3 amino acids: CASSESLYNEQFF. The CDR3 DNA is TGCGCCAGCAGTGAGTCTCTTTACAATGAGCAGTTCTTC.

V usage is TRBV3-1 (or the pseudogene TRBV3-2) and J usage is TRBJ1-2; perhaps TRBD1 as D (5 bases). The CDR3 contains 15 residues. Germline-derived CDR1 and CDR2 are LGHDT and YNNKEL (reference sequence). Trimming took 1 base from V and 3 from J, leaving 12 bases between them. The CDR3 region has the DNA TGTGCCAGCAGCCAAGCAGGAGGGGCATACTATGGCTACACCTTC. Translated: CASSQAGGAYYGYTF.

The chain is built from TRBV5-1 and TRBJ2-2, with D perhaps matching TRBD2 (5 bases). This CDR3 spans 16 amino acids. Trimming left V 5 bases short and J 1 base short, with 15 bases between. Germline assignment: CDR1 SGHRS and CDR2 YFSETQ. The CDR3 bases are TGCGCCAGCAGAGGACTCGCGGCCCTGAACACCGGGGAGCTGTTTTTT. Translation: CASRGLAALNTGELFF. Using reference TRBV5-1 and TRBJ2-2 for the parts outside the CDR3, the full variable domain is KAGVTQTPRYLIKTRGQQVTLSCSPISGHRSVSWYQQTPGQGLQFLFEYFSETQRNKGNFPGRFSGRQFSNSRSEMNVSTLELGDSALYLCASRGLAALNTGELFFGEGSRLTVL.

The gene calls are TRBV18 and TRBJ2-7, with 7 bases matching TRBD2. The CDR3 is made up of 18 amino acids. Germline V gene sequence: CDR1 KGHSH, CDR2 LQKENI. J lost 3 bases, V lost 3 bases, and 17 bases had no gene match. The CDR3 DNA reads TGTGCCAGCTCACCTCTACCCTCGACTAGCTGGACCAACTACGAGCAGTACTTC. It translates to CASSPLPSTSWTNYEQYF.

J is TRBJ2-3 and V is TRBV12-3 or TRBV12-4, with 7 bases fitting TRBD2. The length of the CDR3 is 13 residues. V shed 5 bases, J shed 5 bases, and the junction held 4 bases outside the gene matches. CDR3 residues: CASSRASGDTQYF. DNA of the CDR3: TGTGCCAGCAGTCGGGCTAGCGGAGATACGCAGTATTTT.

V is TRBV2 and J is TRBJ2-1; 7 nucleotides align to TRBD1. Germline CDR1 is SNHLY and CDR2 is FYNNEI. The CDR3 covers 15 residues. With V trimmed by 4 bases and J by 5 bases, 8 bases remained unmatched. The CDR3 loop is CASSAQGLRNNEQFF. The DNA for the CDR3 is TGTGCCAGCAGTGCACAGGGGTTAAGGAACAATGAGCAGTTCTTC.

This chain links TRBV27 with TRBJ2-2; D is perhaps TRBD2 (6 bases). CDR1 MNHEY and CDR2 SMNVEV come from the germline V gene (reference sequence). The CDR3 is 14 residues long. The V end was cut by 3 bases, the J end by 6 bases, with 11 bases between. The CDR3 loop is CASSFLDYSGELFF. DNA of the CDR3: TGTGCCAGCAGTTTCTTGGACTATTCCGGGGAGCTGTTTTTT.

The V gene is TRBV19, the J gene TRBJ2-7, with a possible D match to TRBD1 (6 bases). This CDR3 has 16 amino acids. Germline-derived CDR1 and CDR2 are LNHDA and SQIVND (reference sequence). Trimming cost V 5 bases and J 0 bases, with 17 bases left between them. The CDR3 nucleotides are TGTGCCAGTAGTTCAAACCCGGGACACAGCTCCTACGAGCAGTACTTC. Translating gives CASSSNPGHSSYEQYF.

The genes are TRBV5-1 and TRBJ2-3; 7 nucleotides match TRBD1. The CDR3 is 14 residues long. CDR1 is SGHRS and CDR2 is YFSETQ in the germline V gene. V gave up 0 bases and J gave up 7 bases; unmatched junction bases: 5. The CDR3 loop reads CASSLEGGGYTQYF. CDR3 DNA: TGCGCCAGCAGCTTGGAAGGGGGCGGGTATACGCAGTATTTT.

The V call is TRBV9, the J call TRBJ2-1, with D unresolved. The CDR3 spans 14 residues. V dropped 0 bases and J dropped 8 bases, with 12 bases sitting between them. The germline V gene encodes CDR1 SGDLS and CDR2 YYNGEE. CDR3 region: CASSVDLFRDEQFF. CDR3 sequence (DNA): TGTGCCAGCAGCGTAGACCTCTTTCGGGATGAGCAGTTCTTC.

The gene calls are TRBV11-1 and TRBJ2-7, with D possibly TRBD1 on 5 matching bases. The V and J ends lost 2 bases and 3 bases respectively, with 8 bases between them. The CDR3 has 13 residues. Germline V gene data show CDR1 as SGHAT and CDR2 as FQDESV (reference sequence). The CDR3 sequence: CASSLRQYYEQYF. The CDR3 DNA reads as TGTGCCAGCAGCTTACGACAGTACTACGAGCAGTACTTC.

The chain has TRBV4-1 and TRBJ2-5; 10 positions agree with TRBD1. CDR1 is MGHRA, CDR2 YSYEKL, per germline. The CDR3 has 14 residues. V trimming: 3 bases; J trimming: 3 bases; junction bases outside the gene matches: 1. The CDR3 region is CASSQGQGKETQYF. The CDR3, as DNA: TGCGCCAGCAGCCAGGGACAGGGGAAAGAGACCCAGTACTTC.

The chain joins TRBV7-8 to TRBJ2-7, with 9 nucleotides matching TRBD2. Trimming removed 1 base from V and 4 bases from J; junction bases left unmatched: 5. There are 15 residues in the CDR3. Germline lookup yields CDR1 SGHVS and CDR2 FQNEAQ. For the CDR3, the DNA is TGTGCCAGCAGCTTAGTACGACTAGCGGAATACGAGCAGTACTTC. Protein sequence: CASSLVRLAEYEQYF.

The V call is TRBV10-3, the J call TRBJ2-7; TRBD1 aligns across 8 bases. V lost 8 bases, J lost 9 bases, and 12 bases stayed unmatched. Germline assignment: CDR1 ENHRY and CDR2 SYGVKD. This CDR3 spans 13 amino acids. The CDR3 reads CAIPRDRSWGQYF. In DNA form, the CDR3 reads TGTGCCATCCCCCGGGACAGGTCCTGGGGGCAGTACTTC.

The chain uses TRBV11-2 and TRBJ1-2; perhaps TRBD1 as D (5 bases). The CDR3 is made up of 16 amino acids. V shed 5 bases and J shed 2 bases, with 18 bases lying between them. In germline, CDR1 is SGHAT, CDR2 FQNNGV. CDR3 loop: CASSHPGRAGNYGYTF. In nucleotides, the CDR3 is TGTGCCAGCAGCCACCCGGGGAGGGCAGGGAACTATGGCTACACCTTC. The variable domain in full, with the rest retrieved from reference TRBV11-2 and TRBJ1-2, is EAGVAQSPRYKIIEKRQSVAFWCNPISGHATLYWYQQILGQGPKLLIQFQNNGVVDDSQLPKDRFSAERLKGVDSTLKIQPAKLEDSAVYLCASSHPGRAGNYGYTFGSGTRLTVV.

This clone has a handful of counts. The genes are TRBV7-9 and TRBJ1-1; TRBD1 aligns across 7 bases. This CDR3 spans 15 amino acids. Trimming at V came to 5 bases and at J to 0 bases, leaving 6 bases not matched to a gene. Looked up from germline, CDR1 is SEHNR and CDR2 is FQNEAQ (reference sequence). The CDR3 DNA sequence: TGTGCCAGCAGCCGATCGACAGGGTTGAACACTGAAGCTTTCTTT. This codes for CASSRSTGLNTEAFF.

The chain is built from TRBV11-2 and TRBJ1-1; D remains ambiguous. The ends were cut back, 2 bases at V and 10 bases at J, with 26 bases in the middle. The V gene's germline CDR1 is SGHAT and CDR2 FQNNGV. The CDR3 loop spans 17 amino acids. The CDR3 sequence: CASSLTIYKGPEGGAFF. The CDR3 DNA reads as TGTGCCAGCAGCTTAACGATCTATAAGGGTCCAGAAGGAGGAGCTTTCTTT.

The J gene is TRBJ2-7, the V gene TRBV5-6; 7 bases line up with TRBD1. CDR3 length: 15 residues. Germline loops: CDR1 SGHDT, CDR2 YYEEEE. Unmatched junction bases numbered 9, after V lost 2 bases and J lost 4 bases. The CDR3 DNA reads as TGTGCCAGCAGCTTTATAACAGGGGAAGGTTACGAGCAGTACTTC. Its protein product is CASSFITGEGYEQYF.

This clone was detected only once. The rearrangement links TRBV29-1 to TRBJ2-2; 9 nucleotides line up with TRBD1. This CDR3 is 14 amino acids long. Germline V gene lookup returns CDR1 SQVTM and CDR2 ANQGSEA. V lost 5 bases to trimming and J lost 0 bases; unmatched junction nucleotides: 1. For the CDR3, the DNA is TGCAGCGTTTGGACAGGGGCGAACACCGGGGAGCTGTTTTTT. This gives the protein CSVWTGANTGELFF.

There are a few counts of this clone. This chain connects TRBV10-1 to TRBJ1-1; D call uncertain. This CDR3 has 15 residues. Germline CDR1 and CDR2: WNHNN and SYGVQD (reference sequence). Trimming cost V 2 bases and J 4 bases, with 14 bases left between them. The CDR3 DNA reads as TGCGCCAGCAGTGAGCTCAGAGGGAAGAGCACTGAAGCTTTCTTT. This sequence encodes CASSELRGKSTEAFF.